The rows below give T cell receptor beta chains drawn from one sample of a study of Graves' ophthalmopathy and Graves' hyperthyroidism. TCRdb independently ran MiXCR on the multiplex PCR reads; one entry per CDR3 protein. The sample consists of 450,000 to 600,000 distinct CDR3 sequences, about two fifths of them appearing once. The source material was peripheral blood or thyroid tissue (not recorded which). These receptors came from an adult man with Graves' hyperthyroidism. Both conserved end residues are part of each CDR3. A D gene is named only where the DNA matches it firmly. Not all rows give a size; the values are once, few, many and, for expanded clones, a class.

D gene: NA; V gene: TRBV27; CDR3 length: 12; J gene: TRBJ2-7; clone size: NA; CDR3 DNA: TGTGCCAGCAGTACCGGGCGGGACGAGCAGTACTTC; CDR3 protein: CASSTGRDEQYF
D gene: NA; V gene: TRBV10-3; CDR3 length: 12; J gene: TRBJ2-3; clone size: many; CDR3 DNA: TGTGCCATCAGTGAGCGAACAGATACGCAGTATTTT; CDR3 protein: CAISERTDTQYF
D gene: NA; V gene: TRBV7-2; CDR3 length: 16; J gene: TRBJ2-7; clone size: many; CDR3 DNA: TGTGCCAGCAGCCCCTCGACCGGGACGTACCAAGCGGAGCAGTACTTC; CDR3 protein: CASSPSTGTYQAEQYF
D gene: NA; V gene: TRBV12-3/TRBV12-4; CDR3 length: 14; J gene: TRBJ1-2; clone size: NA; CDR3 DNA: TGTGCCAGCAGGCAGGCGGATACCCTTTATGGCTACACCTTC; CDR3 protein: CASRQADTLYGYTF
D gene: NA; V gene: TRBV7-6; CDR3 length: 15; J gene: TRBJ2-3; clone size: NA; CDR3 DNA: TGTGCCAGCAGCGTCCTTCCTCCTAGCACAGATACGCAGTATTTT; CDR3 protein: CASSVLPPSTDTQYF
D gene: NA; V gene: TRBV6-5; CDR3 length: 15; J gene: TRBJ2-5; clone size: many; CDR3 DNA: TGTGCCAGCAGAACAATCTATCATCACCAAGAGACCCAGTACTTC; CDR3 protein: CASRTIYHHQETQYF
D gene: TRBD1; V gene: TRBV7-9; CDR3 length: 14; J gene: TRBJ1-5; clone size: many; CDR3 DNA: TGTGCCAGCAGCCCCGGACAGGGGACTCAGCCCCAGCATTTT; CDR3 protein: CASSPGQGTQPQHF
D gene: TRBD2; V gene: TRBV7-2; CDR3 length: 15; J gene: TRBJ2-1; clone size: NA; CDR3 DNA: TGTGCCAGCAGCTTACTAGCGGGAGTAAACAATGAGCAGTTCTTC; CDR3 protein: CASSLLAGVNNEQFF
D gene: NA; V gene: TRBV7-8; CDR3 length: 13; J gene: TRBJ2-5; clone size: many; CDR3 DNA: TGTGCCAGTATACTTAGGGGGGAAGAGACCCAGTACTTC; CDR3 protein: CASILRGEETQYF
D gene: TRBD2; V gene: TRBV25-1; CDR3 length: 17; J gene: TRBJ2-3; clone size: NA; CDR3 DNA: TGTGCCAGCAGTGAGAGGCGGGAGGGCGATGGCACAGATACGCAGTATTTT; CDR3 protein: CASSERREGDGTDTQYF
D gene: NA; V gene: TRBV29-1; CDR3 length: 13; J gene: TRBJ2-7; clone size: NA; CDR3 DNA: TGCAGCTTAATTCAGAGTCCCCAGTACGAGCAGTACTTC; CDR3 protein: CSLIQSPQYEQYF
D gene: TRBD1; V gene: TRBV12-3/TRBV12-4; CDR3 length: 16; J gene: TRBJ2-2; clone size: many; CDR3 DNA: TGTGCCAGCAGTTCATCGGGACAGGGGGCTTACGGGGAGCTGTTTTTT; CDR3 protein: CASSSSGQGAYGELFF
D gene: NA; V gene: TRBV7-8; CDR3 length: 14; J gene: TRBJ2-3; clone size: many; CDR3 DNA: TGTGCCAGCAGCTCCTCGCCCCACACAGATACGCAGTATTTT; CDR3 protein: CASSSSPHTDTQYF
D gene: NA; V gene: TRBV12-3/TRBV12-4; CDR3 length: 13; J gene: TRBJ1-3; clone size: many; CDR3 DNA: TGTGCCAGCAGTTTCAGCTCTGGAAACACCATATATTTT; CDR3 protein: CASSFSSGNTIYF
D gene: NA; V gene: TRBV30; CDR3 length: 13; J gene: TRBJ1-3; clone size: NA; CDR3 DNA: TGTGCCTGGAGGGTTGGAGGCTACCACACCATATATTTT; CDR3 protein: CAWRVGGYHTIYF
D gene: NA; V gene: TRBV7-8; CDR3 length: 14; J gene: TRBJ1-2; clone size: NA; CDR3 DNA: TGTGCCAGCAGCTCCGGGGGGGGCCTCTATAGTAACACCTTC; CDR3 protein: CASSSGGGLYSNTF
D gene: NA; V gene: TRBV5-1; CDR3 length: 14; J gene: TRBJ2-2; clone size: many; CDR3 DNA: TGCGCCAGCAGCCGGGTGGCGGGGACCGGGGAGCTGTTTTTT; CDR3 protein: CASSRVAGTGELFF
D gene: TRBD1; V gene: TRBV24-1; CDR3 length: 17; J gene: TRBJ2-2; clone size: NA; CDR3 DNA: TGTGCCACCAGTGAGTCCGGGACAGCCGGAAACACCGGGGAGCTGTTTTTT; CDR3 protein: CATSESGTAGNTGELFF
D gene: NA; V gene: TRBV12-3/TRBV12-4; CDR3 length: 16; J gene: TRBJ1-5; clone size: few; CDR3 DNA: TGTGCTAGTGGTTTGGTACTAGGGACACTCAATCAGCCCCAGCATTTT; CDR3 protein: CASGLVLGTLNQPQHF
D gene: NA; V gene: TRBV12-3/TRBV12-4; CDR3 length: 13; J gene: TRBJ2-7; clone size: few; CDR3 DNA: TGTGCCAGCAAGAGTTCGCGGTCCTACGAGCAGTACTTC; CDR3 protein: CASKSSRSYEQYF
D gene: TRBD1; V gene: TRBV29-1; CDR3 length: 14; J gene: TRBJ2-7; clone size: NA; CDR3 DNA: TGCAGACCGGGGACAGGGCTTCATCCCTACGAGCAGTACTTC; CDR3 protein: CRPGTGLHPYEQYF
D gene: NA; V gene: TRBV7-9; CDR3 length: 17; J gene: TRBJ1-3; clone size: once; CDR3 DNA: TGTGCCAGCAGCGTAATCGGGGATTCGTTCTCTGGAAACACCATATATTTT; CDR3 protein: CASSVIGDSFSGNTIYF
D gene: TRBD1; V gene: TRBV10-3; CDR3 length: 13; J gene: TRBJ2-7; clone size: many; CDR3 DNA: TGTGCCATCGGCGGACAGGGGTCCCACGAGCAGTACTTC; CDR3 protein: CAIGGQGSHEQYF
D gene: TRBD1; V gene: TRBV7-9; CDR3 length: 16; J gene: TRBJ2-5; clone size: many; CDR3 DNA: TGTGCCAGCAGCTTAGATCCAGGACAGGGGGAAGAGACCCAGTACTTC; CDR3 protein: CASSLDPGQGEETQYF
D gene: TRBD1; V gene: TRBV29-1; CDR3 length: 14; J gene: TRBJ2-7; clone size: NA; CDR3 DNA: TGCAGCGTGGTCCGGGACAGGGGTGTCTACGAGCAGTACTTC; CDR3 protein: CSVVRDRGVYEQYF
D gene: TRBD2; V gene: TRBV7-9; CDR3 length: 19; J gene: TRBJ2-7; clone size: many; CDR3 DNA: TGTGCCAGCAGCTTACCCCGTGGGCGGGAGGGGCAGCGAATCTACGAGCAGTACTTC; CDR3 protein: CASSLPRGREGQRIYEQYF
D gene: TRBD1; V gene: TRBV10-2; CDR3 length: 13; J gene: TRBJ1-1; clone size: many; CDR3 DNA: TGCGCCACTCGGACAGGGTTGGGCACTGAAGCTTTCTTT; CDR3 protein: CATRTGLGTEAFF
D gene: NA; V gene: TRBV24-1; CDR3 length: 17; J gene: TRBJ2-3; clone size: NA; CDR3 DNA: TGTGCCACCAGTGATTTCGTGGCAGGGATGAGCACAGATACGCAGTATTTT; CDR3 protein: CATSDFVAGMSTDTQYF
D gene: NA; V gene: TRBV5-6; CDR3 length: 13; J gene: TRBJ2-7; clone size: NA; CDR3 DNA: TGTGCCAGCAGCCTCCGGACTGGAAACGAGCAGTACTTC; CDR3 protein: CASSLRTGNEQYF
D gene: NA; V gene: TRBV20-1; CDR3 length: 13; J gene: TRBJ2-5; clone size: NA; CDR3 DNA: TGCAGTGCTAGAGTCGGAGTGACGGAGACCCAGTACTTC; CDR3 protein: CSARVGVTETQYF
D gene: NA; V gene: TRBV28; CDR3 length: 13; J gene: TRBJ2-7; clone size: few; CDR3 DNA: TGTGCCAGCAGTTTATTCATTACCTACGAGCAGTACTTC; CDR3 protein: CASSLFITYEQYF
D gene: TRBD1; V gene: TRBV9; CDR3 length: 17; J gene: TRBJ1-3; clone size: NA; CDR3 DNA: TGTGCCAGCAGCGTAGTGGACAGGGCGTACTCTGGAAACACCATATATTTT; CDR3 protein: CASSVVDRAYSGNTIYF
D gene: TRBD2; V gene: TRBV10-3; CDR3 length: 15; J gene: TRBJ2-2; clone size: many; CDR3 DNA: TGTGCCATCAGAGGGCTAGCGGGGGACACCGGGGAGCTGTTTTTT; CDR3 protein: CAIRGLAGDTGELFF
D gene: NA; V gene: TRBV11-2; CDR3 length: 15; J gene: TRBJ2-3; clone size: NA; CDR3 DNA: TGTGCCAGCAGCTTTTCCGGGGGAAGCACAGATACGCAGTATTTT; CDR3 protein: CASSFSGGSTDTQYF
D gene: TRBD1; V gene: TRBV24-1; CDR3 length: 14; J gene: TRBJ1-5; clone size: NA; CDR3 DNA: TGTGCCACCCAGGCGACAGGGGGCAATCAGCCCCAGCATTTT; CDR3 protein: CATQATGGNQPQHF
D gene: NA; V gene: TRBV6-5; CDR3 length: 13; J gene: TRBJ1-2; clone size: NA; CDR3 DNA: TGTGCCAGCAGTCACGGGGGGACCTATGGCTACACCTTC; CDR3 protein: CASSHGGTYGYTF
D gene: TRBD1; V gene: TRBV7-2; CDR3 length: 15; J gene: TRBJ2-5; clone size: NA; CDR3 DNA: TGTGCCAGCAGTCGGGCCCTGACAGGGGAAGAGACCCAGTACTTC; CDR3 protein: CASSRALTGEETQYF
D gene: NA; V gene: TRBV7-9; CDR3 length: 14; J gene: TRBJ1-2; clone size: NA; CDR3 DNA: TGTGCCAGCAGCCAAGATCGGAGGTCTGATGGCTACACCTTC; CDR3 protein: CASSQDRRSDGYTF
D gene: TRBD1; V gene: TRBV7-6; CDR3 length: 16; J gene: TRBJ2-5; clone size: NA; CDR3 DNA: TGTGCCAGCAGCGCTGCTCTGGGACAGGGGAGGGAGACCCAGTACTTC; CDR3 protein: CASSAALGQGRETQYF
D gene: TRBD2; V gene: TRBV29-1; CDR3 length: 13; J gene: TRBJ2-7; clone size: NA; CDR3 DNA: TGCAGCGTGGAAACCGGGAGGTTCGACGAGCAGTACTTC; CDR3 protein: CSVETGRFDEQYF
D gene: NA; V gene: TRBV25-1; CDR3 length: 15; J gene: TRBJ1-3; clone size: once; CDR3 DNA: TGTGCCAGCAGAGGACACGGGCGCTCTGGAAACACCATATATTTT; CDR3 protein: CASRGHGRSGNTIYF
D gene: NA; V gene: TRBV10-3; CDR3 length: 16; J gene: TRBJ1-2; clone size: NA; CDR3 DNA: TGTGCCAGCAGACGACCTGGACAGACTTCTAACTATGGCTACACCTTC; CDR3 protein: CASRRPGQTSNYGYTF
D gene: TRBD2; V gene: TRBV7-3; CDR3 length: 16; J gene: TRBJ2-2; clone size: NA; CDR3 DNA: TGTGCCAGCACTCTTAGCGGGGGAGCGAACACCGGGGAGCTGTTTTTT; CDR3 protein: CASTLSGGANTGELFF
D gene: NA; V gene: TRBV12-3/TRBV12-4; CDR3 length: 15; J gene: TRBJ1-1; clone size: NA; CDR3 DNA: TGTGCCAGCAGTCCCTACGGTCTTCTTACGACTGAAGCTTTCTTT; CDR3 protein: CASSPYGLLTTEAFF